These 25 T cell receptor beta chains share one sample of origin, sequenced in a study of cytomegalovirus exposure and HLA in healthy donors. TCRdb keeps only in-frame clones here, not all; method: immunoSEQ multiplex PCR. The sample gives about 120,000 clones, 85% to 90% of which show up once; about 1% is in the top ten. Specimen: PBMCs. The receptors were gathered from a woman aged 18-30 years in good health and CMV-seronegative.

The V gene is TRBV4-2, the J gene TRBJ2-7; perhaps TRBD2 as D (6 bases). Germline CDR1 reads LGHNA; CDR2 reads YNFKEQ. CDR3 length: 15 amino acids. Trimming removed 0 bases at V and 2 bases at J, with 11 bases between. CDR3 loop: CASSQDTGGPYEQYF. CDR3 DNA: TGTGCCAGCAGCCAAGATACCGGGGGTCCCTACGAGCAGTACTTC.

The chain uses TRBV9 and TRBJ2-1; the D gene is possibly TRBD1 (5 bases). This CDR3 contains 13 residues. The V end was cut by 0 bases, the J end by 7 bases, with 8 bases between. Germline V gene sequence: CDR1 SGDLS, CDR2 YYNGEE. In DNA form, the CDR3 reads TGTGCCAGCAGCGTAGCTGGGGCTAATGAGCAGTTCTTC. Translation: CASSVAGANEQFF. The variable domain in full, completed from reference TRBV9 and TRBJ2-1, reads DSGVTQTPKHLITATGQRVTLRCSPRSGDLSVYWYQQSLDQGLQFLIQYYNGEERAKGNILERFSAQQFPDLHSELNLSSLELGDSALYFCASSVAGANEQFFGPGTRLTVL.

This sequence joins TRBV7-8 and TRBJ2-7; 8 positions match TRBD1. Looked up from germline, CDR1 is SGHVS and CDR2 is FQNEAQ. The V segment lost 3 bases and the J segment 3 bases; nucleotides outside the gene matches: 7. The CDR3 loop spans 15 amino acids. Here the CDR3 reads CASSLTGALHYEQYV. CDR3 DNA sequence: TGTGCCAGCAGCTTGACAGGGGCTCTTCACTACGAGCAGTACGTC.

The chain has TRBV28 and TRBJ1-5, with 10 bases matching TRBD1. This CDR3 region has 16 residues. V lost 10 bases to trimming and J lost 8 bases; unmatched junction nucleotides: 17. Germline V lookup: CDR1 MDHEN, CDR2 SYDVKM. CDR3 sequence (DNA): TGTGCCACCTTACCCGGGGGGACAGGGGTAAAGGAGCCCCAGCATTTT. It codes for CATLPGGTGVKEPQHF.

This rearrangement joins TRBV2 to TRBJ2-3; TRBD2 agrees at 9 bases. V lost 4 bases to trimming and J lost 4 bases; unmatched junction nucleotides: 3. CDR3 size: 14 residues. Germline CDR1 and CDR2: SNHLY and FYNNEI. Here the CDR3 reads CASSVAGGPDTQYF. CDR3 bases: TGTGCCAGCAGTGTTGCGGGAGGGCCAGATACGCAGTATTTT.

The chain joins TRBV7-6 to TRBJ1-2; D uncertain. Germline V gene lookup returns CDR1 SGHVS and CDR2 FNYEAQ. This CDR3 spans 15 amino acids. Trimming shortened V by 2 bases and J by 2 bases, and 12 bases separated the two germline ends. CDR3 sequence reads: CASSLLNTGNYGYTF. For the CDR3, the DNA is TGTGCCAGCAGCTTATTGAACACGGGAAACTATGGCTACACCTTC.

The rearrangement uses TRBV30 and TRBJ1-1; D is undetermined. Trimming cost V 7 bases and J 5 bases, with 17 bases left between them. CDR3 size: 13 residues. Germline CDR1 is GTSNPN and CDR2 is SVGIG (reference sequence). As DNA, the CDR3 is TGTGCCTTACACAGCGGCTTATTTACTGAAGCTTTCTTT. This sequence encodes CALHSGLFTEAFF.

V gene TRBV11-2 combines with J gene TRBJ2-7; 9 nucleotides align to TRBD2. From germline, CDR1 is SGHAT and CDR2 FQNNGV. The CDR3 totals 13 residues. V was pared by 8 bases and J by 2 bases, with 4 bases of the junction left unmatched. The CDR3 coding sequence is TGTGCCAGCGGAGGCGGGAGGGCCTACGAGCAGTACTTC. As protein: CASGGGRAYEQYF.

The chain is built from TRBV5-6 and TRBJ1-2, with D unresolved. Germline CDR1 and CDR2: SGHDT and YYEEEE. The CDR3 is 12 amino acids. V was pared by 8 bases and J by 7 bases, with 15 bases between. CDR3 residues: CASGRPRGGYTF. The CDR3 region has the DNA TGTGCCAGTGGAAGACCGCGGGGTGGCTACACCTTC.

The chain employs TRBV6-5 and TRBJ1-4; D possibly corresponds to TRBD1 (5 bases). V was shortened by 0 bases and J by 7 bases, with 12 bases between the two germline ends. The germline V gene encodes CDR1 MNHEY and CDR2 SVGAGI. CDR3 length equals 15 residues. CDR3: CASSYSAGYGEKLFF. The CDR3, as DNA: TGTGCCAGCAGTTACTCGGCAGGGTATGGTGAAAAACTGTTTTTT.

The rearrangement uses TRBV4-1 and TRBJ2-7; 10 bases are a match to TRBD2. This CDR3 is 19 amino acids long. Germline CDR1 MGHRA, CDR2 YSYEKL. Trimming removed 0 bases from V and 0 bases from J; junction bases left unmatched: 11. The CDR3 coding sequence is TGCGCCAGCAGCCAAGACGCAGCAACCTGGACTAGCGGCTCCTACGAGCAGTACTTC. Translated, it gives CASSQDAATWTSGSYEQYF.

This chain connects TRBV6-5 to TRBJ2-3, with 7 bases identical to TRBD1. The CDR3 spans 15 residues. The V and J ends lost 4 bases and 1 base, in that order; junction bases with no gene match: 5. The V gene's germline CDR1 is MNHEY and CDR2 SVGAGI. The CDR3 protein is CASSLTGFGTDTQYF. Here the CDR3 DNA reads TGTGCCAGCAGTTTGACAGGGTTTGGCACAGATACGCAGTATTTT.

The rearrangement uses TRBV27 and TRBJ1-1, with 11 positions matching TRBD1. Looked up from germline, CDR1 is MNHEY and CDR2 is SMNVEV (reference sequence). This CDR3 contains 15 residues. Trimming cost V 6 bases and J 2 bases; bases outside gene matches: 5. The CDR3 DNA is TGTGCCAGCAGCCACGGGACAGGGGGAAACACTGAAGCTTTCTTT. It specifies CASSHGTGGNTEAFF.

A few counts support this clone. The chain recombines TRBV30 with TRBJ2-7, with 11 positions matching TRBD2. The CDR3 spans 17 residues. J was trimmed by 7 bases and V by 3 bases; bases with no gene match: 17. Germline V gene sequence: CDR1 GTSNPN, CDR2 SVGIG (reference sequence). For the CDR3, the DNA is TGTGCCTGGAGCGATCCGGCTAGCGGGAGGACCTTTGATGAGCAGTACTTC. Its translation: CAWSDPASGRTFDEQYF.

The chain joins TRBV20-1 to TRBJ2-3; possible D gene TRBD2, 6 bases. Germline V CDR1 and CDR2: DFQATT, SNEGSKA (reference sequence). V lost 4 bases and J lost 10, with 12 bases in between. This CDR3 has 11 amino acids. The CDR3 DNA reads TGCAGTGCTATCAGGGACTTAGCGCAGTATTTT. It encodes CSAIRDLAQYF.

In DNA form, the CDR3 reads TGCAGCGTTCGTGGCGGGAGTAGCGGGACAGATACGCAGTATTTT. Translated: CSVRGGSSGTDTQYF. The chain combines TRBV29-1 with TRBJ2-3; 7 bases map to TRBD2. The CDR3 is 15 amino acids. Trimming took 5 bases from V and 3 from J; bases not matched to a gene: 11. Germline lookup yields CDR1 SQVTM and CDR2 ANQGSEA.

For the CDR3, the DNA is TGTGCCAGCTCACCAGGGGCGACAGACCCTAACTATGGCTACACCTTC. Translating gives CASSPGATDPNYGYTF. This chain links TRBV18 with TRBJ1-2, with D possibly matching TRBD1 (5 bases). The ends were cut back, 2 bases at V and 0 bases at J, with 13 bases in the middle. CDR3 length: 16 amino acids. Looked up from germline, CDR1 is KGHSH and CDR2 is LQKENI.

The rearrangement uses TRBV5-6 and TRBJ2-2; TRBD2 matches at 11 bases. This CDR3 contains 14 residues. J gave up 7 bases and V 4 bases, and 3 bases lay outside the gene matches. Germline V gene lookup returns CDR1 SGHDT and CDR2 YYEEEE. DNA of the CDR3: TGTGCCAGCAGCCCGGGACTAGCGGTCGGGGAGCTGTTTTTT. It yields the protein CASSPGLAVGELFF. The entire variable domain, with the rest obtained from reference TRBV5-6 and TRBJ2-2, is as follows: DAGVTQSPTHLIKTRGQQVTLRCSPKSGHDTVSWYQQALGQGPQFIFQYYEEEERQRGNFPDRFSGHQFPNYSSELNVNALLLGDSALYLCASSPGLAVGELFFGEGSRLTVL.

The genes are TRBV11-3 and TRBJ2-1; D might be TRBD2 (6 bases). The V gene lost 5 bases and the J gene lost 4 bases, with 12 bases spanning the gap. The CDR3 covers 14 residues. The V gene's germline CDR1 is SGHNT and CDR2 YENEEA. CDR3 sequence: CASSRDSPYNEQFF. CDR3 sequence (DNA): TGTGCCAGCAGCCGGGACTCGCCATACAATGAGCAGTTCTTC.

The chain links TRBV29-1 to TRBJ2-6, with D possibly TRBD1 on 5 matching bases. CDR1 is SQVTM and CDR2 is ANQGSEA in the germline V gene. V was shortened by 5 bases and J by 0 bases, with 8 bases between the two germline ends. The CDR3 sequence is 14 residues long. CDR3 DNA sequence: TGCAGCGTTTCGACAGACTCTGGGGCCAACGTCCTGACTTTC. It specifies CSVSTDSGANVLTF.

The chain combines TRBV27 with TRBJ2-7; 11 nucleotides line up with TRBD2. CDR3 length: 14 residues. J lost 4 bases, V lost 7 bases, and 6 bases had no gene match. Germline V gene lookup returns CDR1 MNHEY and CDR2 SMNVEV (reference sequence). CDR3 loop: CASIQTSGSYEQYF. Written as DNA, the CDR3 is TGTGCCAGCATTCAAACTAGCGGGAGTTACGAGCAGTACTTC.

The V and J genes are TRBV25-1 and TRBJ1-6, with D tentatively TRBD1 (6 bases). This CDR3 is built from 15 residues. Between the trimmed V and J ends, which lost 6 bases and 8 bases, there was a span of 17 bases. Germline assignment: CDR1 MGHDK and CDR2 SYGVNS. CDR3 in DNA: TGTGCCAGCAGGGGCGCGGGGGCGCTTGATTCACCCCTCCACTTT. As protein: CASRGAGALDSPLHF. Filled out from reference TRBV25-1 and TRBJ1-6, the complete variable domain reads EADIYQTPRYLVIGTGKKITLECSQTMGHDKMYWYQQDPGMELHLIHYSYGVNSTEKGDLSSESTVSRIRTEHFPLTLESARPSHTSQYLCASRGAGALDSPLHFGNGTRLTVT.

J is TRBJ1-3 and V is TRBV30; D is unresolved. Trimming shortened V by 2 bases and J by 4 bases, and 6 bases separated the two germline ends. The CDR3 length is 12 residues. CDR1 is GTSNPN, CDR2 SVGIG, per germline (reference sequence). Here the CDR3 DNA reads TGTGCCTGGAGTCCAGGCGGAAACACCATATATTTT. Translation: CAWSPGGNTIYF.

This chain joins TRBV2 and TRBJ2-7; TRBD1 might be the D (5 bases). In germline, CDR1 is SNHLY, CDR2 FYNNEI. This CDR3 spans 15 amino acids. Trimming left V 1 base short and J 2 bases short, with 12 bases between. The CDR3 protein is CASSEGPRQPYEQYF. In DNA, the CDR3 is TGTGCCAGCAGTGAAGGTCCGAGACAGCCCTACGAGCAGTACTTC. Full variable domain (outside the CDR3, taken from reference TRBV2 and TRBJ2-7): EPEVTQTPSHQVTQMGQEVILRCVPISNHLYFYWYRQILGQKVEFLVSFYNNEISEKSEIFDDQFSVERPDGSNFTLKIRSTKLEDSAMYFCASSEGPRQPYEQYFGPGTRLTVT.

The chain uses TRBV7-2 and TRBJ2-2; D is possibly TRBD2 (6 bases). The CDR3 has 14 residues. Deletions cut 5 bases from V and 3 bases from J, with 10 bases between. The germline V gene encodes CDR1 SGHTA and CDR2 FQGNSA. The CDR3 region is CASSRRGDTGELFF. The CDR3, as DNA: TGTGCCAGCAGCAGGCGGGGCGACACCGGGGAGCTGTTTTTT. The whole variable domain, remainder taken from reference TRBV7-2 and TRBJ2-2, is GAGVSQSPSNKVTEKGKDVELRCDPISGHTALYWYRQSLGQGLEFLIYFQGNSAPDKSGLPSDRFSAERTGGSVSTLTIQRTQQEDSAVYLCASSRRGDTGELFFGEGSRLTVL.